This T cell receptor beta chain was sequenced in a study of blood T cell repertoires in COVID-19. For the study at large: The study drew acute and convalescent COVID-19 samples from the United States, Italy and Spain. PBMCs, B-cell-depleted T cells, or T cells provided the cDNA or gDNA that made up the material.

In the original workflow: Reference gene primer amplification gave nucleated cell count estimates. Only in-frame clones appear in the TCRdb table, and some are missing; sequencing was by immunoSEQ multiplex PCR. That table supplies the V and J calls and clone size; D and trimming were determined from the DNA. The sample includes over 250,000 clones, 70% to 90% of them seen just once. This CDR3 has 15 residues. The germline CDR1 and CDR2 sequences are ENHRY and SYGVKD. The V segment lost 2 bases and the J segment 5 bases; nucleotides outside the gene matches: 5. Sequencing was performed on peripheral blood. This chain uses TRBV10-3 with TRBJ2-7; 11 bases line up with TRBD1. This receptor was obtained from a woman aged 40-49 years who had recovered from COVID-19. The CDR3 nucleotides are TGTGCCATCAGTGAGGACGGGACAGGGGGTCACGAGCAGTACTTC. Protein sequence: CAISEDGTGGHEQYF.